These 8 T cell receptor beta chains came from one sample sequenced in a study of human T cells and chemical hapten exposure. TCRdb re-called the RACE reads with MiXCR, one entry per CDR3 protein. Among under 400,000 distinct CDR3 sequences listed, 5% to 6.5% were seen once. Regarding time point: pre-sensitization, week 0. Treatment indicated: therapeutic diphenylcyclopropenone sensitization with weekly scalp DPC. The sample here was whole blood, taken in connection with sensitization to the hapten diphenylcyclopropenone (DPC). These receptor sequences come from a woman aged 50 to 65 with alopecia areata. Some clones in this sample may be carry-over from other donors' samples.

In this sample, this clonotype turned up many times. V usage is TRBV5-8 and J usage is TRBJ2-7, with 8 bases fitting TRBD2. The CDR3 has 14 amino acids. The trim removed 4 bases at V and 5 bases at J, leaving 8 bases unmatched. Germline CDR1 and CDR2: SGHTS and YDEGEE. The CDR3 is CASSQPGGAHEQYF. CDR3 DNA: TGTGCCAGCAGCCAACCGGGGGGGGCCCACGAGCAGTACTTC.

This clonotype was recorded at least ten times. CDR3 in DNA: TGTGCCATCAGTGAGGACAGTAACTATGGCTACACCTTC. Its protein product is CAISEDSNYGYTF. The rearrangement uses TRBV10-3 and TRBJ1-2; the D gene is possibly TRBD1 (5 bases). Germline V gene lookup returns CDR1 ENHRY and CDR2 SYGVKD. V lost 2 bases to trimming and J lost 1 base, with 5 bases between them. The CDR3 loop spans 13 amino acids.

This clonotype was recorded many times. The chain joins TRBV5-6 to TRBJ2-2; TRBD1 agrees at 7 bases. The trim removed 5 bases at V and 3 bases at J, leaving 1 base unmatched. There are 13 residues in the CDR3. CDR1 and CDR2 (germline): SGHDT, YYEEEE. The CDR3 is CASRTGDTGELFF. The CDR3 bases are TGTGCCAGCAGAACAGGGGACACCGGGGAGCTGTTTTTT.

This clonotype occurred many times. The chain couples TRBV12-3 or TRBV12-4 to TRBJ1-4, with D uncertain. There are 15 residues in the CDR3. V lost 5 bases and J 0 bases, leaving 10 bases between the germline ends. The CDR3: CASSPQKSTNEKLFF. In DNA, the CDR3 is TGTGCCAGCAGTCCCCAGAAGTCAACTAATGAAAAACTGTTTTTT.

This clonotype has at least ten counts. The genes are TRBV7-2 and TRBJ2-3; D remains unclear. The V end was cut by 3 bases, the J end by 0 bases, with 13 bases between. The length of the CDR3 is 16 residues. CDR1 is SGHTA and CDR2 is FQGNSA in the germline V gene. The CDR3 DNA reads TGTGCCAGCAGCTTTAACGGTCGGGTTAGCACAGATACGCAGTATTTT. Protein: CASSFNGRVSTDTQYF.

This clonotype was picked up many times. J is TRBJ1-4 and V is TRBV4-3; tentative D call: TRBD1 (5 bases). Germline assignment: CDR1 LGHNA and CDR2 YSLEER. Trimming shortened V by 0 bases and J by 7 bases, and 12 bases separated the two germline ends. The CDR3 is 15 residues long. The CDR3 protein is CASSQEKGLVEKLFF. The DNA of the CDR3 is TGCGCCAGCAGCCAAGAAAAGGGGCTTGTTGAAAAACTGTTTTTT.

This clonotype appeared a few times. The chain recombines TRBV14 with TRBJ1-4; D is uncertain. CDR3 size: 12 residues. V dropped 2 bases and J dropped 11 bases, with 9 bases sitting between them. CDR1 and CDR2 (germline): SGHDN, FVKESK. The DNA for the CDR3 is TGTGCCAGCAGCCAAAATGTAGGGAAACTGTTTTTT. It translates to CASSQNVGKLFF.

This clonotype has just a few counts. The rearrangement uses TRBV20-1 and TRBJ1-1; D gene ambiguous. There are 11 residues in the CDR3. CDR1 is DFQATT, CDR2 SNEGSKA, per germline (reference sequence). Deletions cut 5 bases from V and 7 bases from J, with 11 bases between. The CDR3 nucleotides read TGCAGTGCTCGCTCGGGGATTGAAGCTTTCTTT. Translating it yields CSARSGIEAFF.